These 10 T cell receptor beta chains came from one sample sequenced in a study of ipilimumab plus nivolumab after autologous stem cell transplantation. The method was immunoSEQ multiplex PCR; TCRdb's version includes in-frame clones alone and lacks a portion of them. The table has about 83,000 clones, under 85% seen once; the top ten hold roughly 2.2%. The specimen was PBMCs, collected in a trial of ipilimumab plus nivolumab as post-transplant consolidation. The source is a male donor with diffuse large B-cell lymphoma.

The rearrangement uses TRBV6-1 and TRBJ1-4; a weak D match, TRBD1 (5 bases). The germline V gene has CDR1 MNHNS and CDR2 SASEGT. Trimming removed 1 base at V and 2 bases at J, with 11 bases between. This CDR3 has 16 residues. CDR3 loop: CASSEVPGRTNEKLFF. CDR3 sequence (DNA): TGTGCCAGCAGTGAAGTTCCAGGGAGGACTAATGAAAAACTGTTTTTT.

The rearrangement links TRBV11-2 to TRBJ2-3; 12 bases line up with TRBD2. V was clipped by 5 bases and J by 3 bases; unmatched bases: 6. CDR3 length: 16 residues. Looked up from germline, CDR1 is SGHAT and CDR2 is FQNNGV. CDR3 amino acids: CASSPWTSGETDTQYF. The DNA of the CDR3 is TGTGCCAGCAGCCCGTGGACTAGCGGGGAAACAGATACGCAGTATTTT. Supplemented by reference TRBV11-2 and TRBJ2-3, the full variable domain reads EAGVAQSPRYKIIEKRQSVAFWCNPISGHATLYWYQQILGQGPKLLIQFQNNGVVDDSQLPKDRFSAERLKGVDSTLKIQPAKLEDSAVYLCASSPWTSGETDTQYFGPGTRLTVL.

This chain links TRBV19 with TRBJ2-5; 8 positions agree with TRBD2. The J call is uncertain, as TRBJ2-7 better fits the DNA end. CDR3 length equals 14 residues. Germline V gives CDR1 LNHDA, CDR2 SQIVND (reference sequence). This CDR3 reads CASASGGAPYEQYF. The CDR3 region has the DNA TGTGCCAGCGCCAGCGGGGGAGCCCCCTACGAGCAGTACTTC.

V usage is TRBV5-4 and J usage is TRBJ2-4, with 7 positions matching TRBD2. V trimming: 4 bases; J trimming: 4 bases; junction bases outside the gene matches: 2. Germline CDR1 reads SGHNT; CDR2 reads YYREEE (reference sequence). CDR3 length: 13 residues. The CDR3: CASSPGGKNIQYF. CDR3 in DNA: TGTGCCAGCAGCCCCGGGGGGAAAAACATTCAGTACTTC.

This clone has just a few counts. The V call is TRBV4-2, the J call TRBJ1-6; D is uncertain. This CDR3 has 15 residues. V was shortened by 4 bases and J by 3 bases, with 10 bases between the two germline ends. Germline values: CDR1 LGHNA, CDR2 YNFKEQ. The CDR3 sequence: CASSPRESYNSPLHF. CDR3 sequence (DNA): TGTGCCAGCAGCCCTCGTGAGAGCTATAATTCACCCCTCCACTTT.

The rearrangement uses TRBV11-2 and TRBJ1-2; 9 positions match TRBD1. V was pared by 5 bases and J by 2 bases, with 6 bases of the junction left unmatched. The CDR3 contains 15 residues. The germline CDR1 and CDR2 sequences are SGHAT and FQNNGV. The CDR3 coding sequence is TGTGCCAGCAGCGATAGGGACAGGGAGAACTATGGCTACACCTTC. Its protein is CASSDRDRENYGYTF.

The chain has TRBV4-1 and TRBJ1-1, with 10 bases lining up with TRBD1. The germline CDR1 and CDR2 sequences are MGHRA and YSYEKL. The CDR3 consists of 21 residues. Losses at the gene ends were 0 bases for V and 7 bases for J; bases not matched to a gene: 23. The CDR3, as DNA: TGCGCCAGCAGCCAAGAAGCGCCGGGACACTTTTCTGGACAGGGGGTTAATGAAGCTTTCTTT. Protein: CASSQEAPGHFSGQGVNEAFF.

V is TRBV5-1 and J is TRBJ1-2, with 10 bases that match TRBD1. Germline CDR1 reads SGHRS; CDR2 reads YFSETQ. Trimming cost V 2 bases and J 6 bases; bases outside gene matches: 10. There are 16 residues in the CDR3. The CDR3 region is CASSLTAGTGVHGYTF. The CDR3 bases are TGCGCCAGCAGCTTAACCGCCGGGACAGGGGTGCATGGCTACACCTTC.

This chain connects TRBV9 to TRBJ1-1; D unresolved. The CDR3 runs 14 residues. V shed 4 bases and J shed 0 bases, with 10 bases lying between them. The germline V gene encodes CDR1 SGDLS and CDR2 YYNGEE. Here the CDR3 DNA reads TGTGCCAGCAGCTCCTCCCCCATGAACACTGAAGCTTTCTTT. Its protein is CASSSSPMNTEAFF.

CDR3 bases: TGTGCCAGCAGCTTGGCCGGGGGTGGAAACTTTGAGCAGTACTTC. Its protein product is CASSLAGGGNFEQYF. The rearrangement joins TRBV5-4 to TRBJ2-7, with a tentative D call TRBD2 (6 bases). Germline-derived CDR1 and CDR2 are SGHNT and YYREEE (reference sequence). The CDR3 sequence is 15 residues long. V dropped 0 bases and J dropped 7 bases, with 17 bases sitting between them. Looking up the rest from reference TRBV5-4 and TRBJ2-7 gives the full variable domain: ETGVTQSPTHLIKTRGQQVTLRCSSQSGHNTVSWYQQALGQGPQFIFQYYREEENGRGNFPPRFSGLQFPNYSSELNVNALELDDSALYLCASSLAGGGNFEQYFGPGTRLTVT.